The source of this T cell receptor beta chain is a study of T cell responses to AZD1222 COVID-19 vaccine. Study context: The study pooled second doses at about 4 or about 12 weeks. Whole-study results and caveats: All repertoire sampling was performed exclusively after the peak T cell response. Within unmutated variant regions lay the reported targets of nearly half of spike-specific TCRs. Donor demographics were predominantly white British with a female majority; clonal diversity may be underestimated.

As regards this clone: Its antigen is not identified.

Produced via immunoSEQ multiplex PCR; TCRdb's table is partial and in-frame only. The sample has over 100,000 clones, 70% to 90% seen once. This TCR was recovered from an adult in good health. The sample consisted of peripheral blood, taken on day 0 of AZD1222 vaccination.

This CDR3 is CATKIGTGRYGYTF. CDR3 bases: TGTGCCACCAAAATCGGGACAGGGCGATATGGCTACACCTTC. The V and J genes are TRBV28 and TRBJ1-2; TRBD1 matches 9 bases. Germline trimming cut 10 bases from V and 5 bases from J; bases unmatched to any gene: 11. The CDR3 consists of 14 residues. From germline, CDR1 is MDHEN and CDR2 SYDVKM.